Following are 27 T cell receptor beta chains from one sample sequenced in a study of blood T cells in healthy people across ages. A second about 7 to 12 cycle PCR used barcoded and J-beta primers. TCRdb redid the calling of the 5' RACE reads with MiXCR, one entry per CDR3 protein. Among about 780,000 distinct CDR3 sequences listed, around 25% were seen once. These data were also reused for a study on T cells of mothers and their children.

Source material: blood. All receptors derive from a boy between 10 and 17 years old in good health.

This clonotype appeared a few times. This sequence joins TRBV20-1 and TRBJ2-2; D tentatively reads TRBD1 or TRBD2 (6 bases each). From germline, CDR1 is DFQATT and CDR2 SNEGSKA (reference sequence). The CDR3 has 16 amino acids. Trimming left V 1 base short and J 4 bases short, with 16 bases between. DNA of the CDR3: TGCAGTGCTAGAGTCGATCGGGGGCTTGGCACCGGGGAGCTGTTTTTT. Translated: CSARVDRGLGTGELFF.

V is TRBV7-9 and J is TRBJ1-4, with TRBD1 matching over 12 bases. The CDR3 length is 17 residues. With 5 bases clipped from V and 4 bases from J, the junction kept 8 bases outside the gene matches. The germline CDR1 and CDR2 sequences are SEHNR and FQNEAQ (reference sequence). CDR3 DNA sequence: TGTGCCAGCAGCGGCCGGGACAGGGGGCGGAATAATGAAAAACTGTTTTTT. It encodes CASSGRDRGRNNEKLFF.

This clonotype occurred a few times. The chain combines TRBV27 with TRBJ2-4, with TRBD2 as a possible D gene (6 bases). In germline, CDR1 is MNHEY, CDR2 SMNVEV (reference sequence). V was clipped by 7 bases and J by 6 bases, with 16 bases between them. The CDR3 contains 14 residues. The CDR3 loop reads CASKAGGTGNIQYF. The CDR3 DNA is TGTGCCAGCAAGGCCGGAGGGACGGGAAACATTCAGTACTTC.

The chain employs TRBV7-8 and TRBJ2-1; D may match TRBD1 or TRBD2 (6 bases each). The germline gives CDR1 SGHVS, CDR2 FQNEAQ. The V gene lost 4 bases and the J gene lost 11 bases, with 21 bases spanning the gap. CDR3 length: 15 residues. CDR3 nucleotides: TGTGCCAGCAGCTCGACATCCCCGGGGGCGGGAAAGCAGTTCTTC. Protein product: CASSSTSPGAGKQFF. Drawing the rest from reference TRBV7-8 and TRBJ2-1, the complete variable domain is GAGVSQSPRYKVAKRGQDVALRCDPISGHVSLFWYQQALGQGPEFLTYFQNEAQLDKSGLPSDRFFAERPEGSVSTLKIQRTQQEDSAVYLCASSSTSPGAGKQFFGPGTRLTVL.

The rearrangement uses TRBV12-3 or TRBV12-4 and TRBJ2-7, with D possibly TRBD2 on 6 matching bases. This CDR3 is 18 amino acids long. Trimming cost V 3 bases and J 4 bases, with 25 bases left between them. The chain's CDR3 is CASSFIVWRLAMGYEQYF. DNA of the CDR3: TGTGCCAGCAGTTTTATCGTCTGGCGTCTAGCGATGGGATACGAGCAGTACTTC.

About this clonotype: The germline gene is not matched at one end of the junction; a read error may be the cause. The CDR3 nucleotides read TGTGTCAGCAGTGACCTCTCCTCCTATGGCTACACCTTC. It codes for CVSSDLSSYGYTF. The rearrangement joins TRBV9 to TRBJ1-2; D uncertain. The CDR3 runs to 13 residues. Germline V gene lookup returns CDR1 SGDLS and CDR2 YYNGEE.

V is TRBV10-3 and J is TRBJ2-6; D ambiguous. The V end was cut by 3 bases, the J end by 2 bases, with 14 bases between. CDR1 is ENHRY and CDR2 is SYGVKD in the germline V gene. The CDR3 is 17 amino acids. The CDR3 loop reads CAISEGLTPAGANVLTF. In nucleotides, the CDR3 is TGTGCCATCAGTGAAGGCTTAACCCCTGCTGGGGCCAACGTCCTGACTTTC.

This clonotype appeared once. The chain has TRBV27 and TRBJ1-5; 9 nucleotides agree with TRBD1. The ends lost 6 bases at V and 1 base at J; junction bases unmatched: 7. The CDR3 has 16 amino acids. Per the germline V gene, CDR1 is MNHEY and CDR2 is SMNVEV (reference sequence). For the CDR3, the DNA is TGTGCCAGCAGAAGTTTGGGACAGGGAAGCAATCAGCCCCAGCATTTT. This sequence encodes CASRSLGQGSNQPQHF.

This clonotype has just one count. The CDR3 does not close with the conserved phenylalanine or tryptophan, likely indicating a read error. The gene calls are TRBV12-3 or TRBV12-4 and TRBJ2-5; D possibly corresponds to TRBD1 (5 bases). The DNA matches TRBJ2-7 better at its end, which makes the J call doubtful. CDR3 length equals 13 residues. The CDR3 is CASSFYQGSEQYS. DNA of the CDR3: TGTGCCAGCAGTTTTTATCAGGGATCCGAGCAGTACTCC.

This clonotype was counted a few times. CDR3 loop: CASSRVTGNQETQYF. The CDR3 DNA sequence: TGTGCCAGCAGCCGGGTAACAGGGAACCAAGAGACCCAGTACTTC. The rearrangement links TRBV3-1 to TRBJ2-5, with a possible D match to TRBD1 (6 bases). Trimming took 4 bases from V and 0 from J, leaving 12 bases between them. The CDR3 consists of 15 residues. CDR1 and CDR2 (germline): LGHDT, YNNKEL (reference sequence).

This chain links TRBV9 with TRBJ2-7, with 7 nucleotides matching TRBD2. The V gene end was trimmed by 0 bases and the J gene end by 2 bases; junction bases not matched to a gene: 5. Germline V gene sequence: CDR1 SGDLS, CDR2 YYNGEE. This CDR3 comprises 15 residues. The CDR3 nucleotides are TGTGCCAGCAGCGTAGGGACTAGAGGCGCCTACGAGCAGTACTTC. This sequence encodes CASSVGTRGAYEQYF. Full variable domain (missing parts from reference TRBV9 and TRBJ2-7): DSGVTQTPKHLITATGQRVTLRCSPRSGDLSVYWYQQSLDQGLQFLIQYYNGEERAKGNILERFSAQQFPDLHSELNLSSLELGDSALYFCASSVGTRGAYEQYFGPGTRLTVT.

This clonotype was seen more than once but under ten times. This chain links TRBV15 with TRBJ2-5; weak D call: TRBD2 (7 bases). The length of the CDR3 is 17 residues. V shed 6 bases and J shed 5 bases, with 25 bases lying between them. Per the germline V gene, CDR1 is LNHNV and CDR2 is YYDKDF (reference sequence). For the CDR3, the DNA is TGTGCCACCAGTCAAGAGGGGGGGCCTACGAAGAGGGAGACCCAGTACTTC. Its protein is CATSQEGGPTKRETQYF.

V usage is TRBV7-9 and J usage is TRBJ2-2; D ambiguous. This CDR3 is built from 16 residues. Germline V CDR1 and CDR2: SEHNR, FQNEAQ (reference sequence). Trimming removed 1 base from V and 0 bases from J, with 9 bases in between. CDR3 loop: CASSLETGANTGELFF. Written as DNA, the CDR3 is TGTGCCAGCAGCTTAGAGACGGGCGCGAACACCGGGGAGCTGTTTTTT.

V gene TRBV7-3 combines with J gene TRBJ2-2; the D gene could be TRBD1 or TRBD2 (5 bases each). V was trimmed by 0 bases and J by 5 bases, leaving 13 bases between them. The CDR3 is made up of 16 amino acids. Germline CDR1 and CDR2: SGHTA and FQGTGA. CDR3: CASSLTGDGGTGELFF. Written as DNA, the CDR3 is TGTGCCAGCAGCTTAACAGGGGACGGCGGGACCGGGGAGCTGTTTTTT.

This clonotype showed up just a few times. V usage is TRBV20-1 and J usage is TRBJ2-1; 10 nucleotides agree with TRBD2. The germline CDR1 and CDR2 sequences are DFQATT and SNEGSKA (reference sequence). V gave up 1 base and J gave up 7 bases; unmatched junction bases: 7. The CDR3 runs to 15 residues. This chain's CDR3 is CSARGGLAIMNEQFF. The DNA of the CDR3 is TGCAGTGCTAGAGGGGGACTAGCGATTATGAATGAGCAGTTCTTC.

This clonotype was seen only a few times. The junction departs from the called germline gene at one end, perhaps through a read error. The chain uses TRBV20-1 and TRBJ2-5; no clear D gene. CDR3 size: 13 residues. Per the germline V gene, CDR1 is DFQATT and CDR2 is SNEGSKA (reference sequence). The CDR3 is CSARGTIGETQYF. The DNA for the CDR3 is TGCAGTGCCAGAGGAACAATTGGAGAGACCCAGTACTTC.

The V and J genes are TRBV7-7 and TRBJ2-5; TRBD2 matches at 8 bases. CDR3 length: 15 residues. Germline values: CDR1 SSHAT, CDR2 FNYEAQ (reference sequence). J gave up 3 bases and V 5 bases, and 8 bases lay outside the gene matches. CDR3 coding DNA: TGTGCCAGCAGCCCACGGCGGGGGGTAGAAGAGACCCAGTACTTC. This codes for CASSPRRGVEETQYF.

This clonotype was seen more than once but under ten times. The chain employs TRBV5-1 and TRBJ1-1; D not resolved. CDR1 SGHRS and CDR2 YFSETQ come from the germline V gene. Trimming cost V 4 bases and J 4 bases, with 11 bases left between them. CDR3 size: 13 residues. The CDR3 region is CASSPGVATEAFF. The CDR3 region has the DNA TGCGCCAGCAGCCCTGGCGTCGCCACTGAAGCTTTCTTT. Filled out from reference TRBV5-1 and TRBJ1-1, the complete variable domain reads KAGVTQTPRYLIKTRGQQVTLSCSPISGHRSVSWYQQTPGQGLQFLFEYFSETQRNKGNFPGRFSGRQFSNSRSEMNVSTLELGDSALYLCASSPGVATEAFFGQGTRLTVV.

This clonotype was observed a handful of times. V is TRBV27 and J is TRBJ2-7, with D unresolved. The CDR3 is made up of 13 amino acids. V was shortened by 4 bases and J by 0 bases, with 7 bases between the two germline ends. Per germline, CDR1 MNHEY and CDR2 SMNVEV (reference sequence). CDR3 bases: TGTGCCAGCAGTTCGGGTCGCTCCTACGAGCAGTACTTC. Protein product: CASSSGRSYEQYF.

The rearrangement uses TRBV12-3 or TRBV12-4 and TRBJ2-3, with 12 bases that match TRBD2. V was pared by 3 bases and J by 5 bases, with 0 bases of the junction left unmatched. This CDR3 comprises 14 residues. The chain's CDR3 is CASSLTSGGDTQYF. The CDR3 DNA sequence: TGTGCCAGCAGTTTGACTAGCGGGGGAGATACGCAGTATTTT.

The chain is built from TRBV30 and TRBJ2-5; tentatively, D is TRBD2 (6 bases). Trimming removed 5 bases at V and 2 bases at J, with 12 bases between. Germline values: CDR1 GTSNPN, CDR2 SVGIG (reference sequence). The CDR3 loop spans 13 amino acids. CDR3 nucleotides: TGTGCCTGGGGTCGGGAGCCTCAAGAGACCCAGTACTTC. Translation: CAWGREPQETQYF.

The chain recombines TRBV5-5 with TRBJ2-1; no reliable D call. CDR1 is SGHKS, CDR2 YYEKEE, per germline (reference sequence). There are 14 residues in the CDR3. V lost 0 bases and J 5 bases, leaving 9 bases between the germline ends. The CDR3 DNA sequence: TGTGCCAGCAGCTTGGGTCAGGCCAACAATGAGCAGTTCTTC. Amino acids: CASSLGQANNEQFF.

Only a few counts were recorded for this clonotype. The J gene is TRBJ2-5, the V gene TRBV12-3 or TRBV12-4, with D perhaps being TRBD1 or TRBD2 (6 bases each). The CDR3 totals 14 residues. Trimming pared 7 bases from V and 2 bases from J, leaving 14 bases between. Written as DNA, the CDR3 is TGTGCCAGCATAGGGGGGTCCCCGCAAGAGACCCAGTACTTC. Its protein is CASIGGSPQETQYF.

This clonotype showed up just a few times. The chain has TRBV16 and TRBJ1-5; 9 positions agree with TRBD1. Germline assignment: CDR1 KGHSY and CDR2 FQNENV. J was trimmed by 4 bases and V by 1 base; bases with no gene match: 11. CDR3 length: 18 amino acids. The DNA of the CDR3 is TGTGCCAGCAGCCAATTTTGGGACAGGGAGAGTGGAAATCAGCCCCAGCATTTT. Its translation is CASSQFWDRESGNQPQHF.

The chain recombines TRBV3-1 with TRBJ2-1; no clear D. The DNA end favors TRBJ2-7, so the J call may be wrong. The germline V gene has CDR1 LGHDT and CDR2 YNNKEL (reference sequence). The CDR3 contains 11 residues. The CDR3 DNA reads TGTGCCAGCAGCCATGCCCACGAGCAGTACTTC. This encodes CASSHAHEQYF.

This clonotype occurred a few times. CDR3 coding DNA: TGCGCCAGCAGCTTGGGACAACCCGGGTGGAACATTCAGTACTTC. Protein product: CASSLGQPGWNIQYF. This rearrangement joins TRBV5-1 to TRBJ2-4; no reliable D call. The CDR3 is 15 residues long. The V end was cut by 0 bases, the J end by 7 bases, with 14 bases between. In germline, CDR1 is SGHRS, CDR2 YFSETQ.

This clonotype was seen a handful of times. The rearrangement uses TRBV20-1 and TRBJ2-5; 10 bases align to TRBD2. The end of the DNA fits TRBJ2-7 better, so the J call may be wrong. Germline V gene data show CDR1 as DFQATT and CDR2 as SNEGSKA (reference sequence). CDR3 length: 14 amino acids. CDR3 nucleotide sequence: TGCAGTGCTGGGTATAGCGGGGGGATCGACGAGCAGTACTTC. Translation gives CSAGYSGGIDEQYF.